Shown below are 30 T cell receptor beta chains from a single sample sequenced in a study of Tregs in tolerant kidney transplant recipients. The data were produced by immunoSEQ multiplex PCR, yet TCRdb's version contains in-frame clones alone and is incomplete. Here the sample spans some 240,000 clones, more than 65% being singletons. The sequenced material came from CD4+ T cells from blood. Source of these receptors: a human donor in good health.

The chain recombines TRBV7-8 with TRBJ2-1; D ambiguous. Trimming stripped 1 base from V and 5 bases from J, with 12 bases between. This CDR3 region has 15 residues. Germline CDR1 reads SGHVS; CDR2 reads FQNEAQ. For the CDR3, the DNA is TGTGCCAGCAGCTTAGTTTTAGGTTTCCACAATGAGCAGTTCTTC. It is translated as CASSLVLGFHNEQFF.

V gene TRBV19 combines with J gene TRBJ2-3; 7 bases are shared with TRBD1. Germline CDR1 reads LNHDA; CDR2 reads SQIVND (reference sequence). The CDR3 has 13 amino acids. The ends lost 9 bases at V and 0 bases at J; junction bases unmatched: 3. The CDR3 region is CASRTGSTDTQYF. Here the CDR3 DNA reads TGTGCCAGCCGGACAGGCAGCACAGATACGCAGTATTTT. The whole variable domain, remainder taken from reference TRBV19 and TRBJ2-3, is DGGITQSPKYLFRKEGQNVTLSCEQNLNHDAMYWYRQDPGQGLRLIYYSQIVNDFQKGDIAEGYSVSREKKESFPLTVTSAQKNPTAFYLCASRTGSTDTQYFGPGTRLTVL.

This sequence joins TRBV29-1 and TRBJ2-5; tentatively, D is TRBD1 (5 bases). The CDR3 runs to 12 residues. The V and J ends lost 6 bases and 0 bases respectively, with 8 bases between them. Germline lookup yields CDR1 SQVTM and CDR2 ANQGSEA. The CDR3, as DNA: TGCAGCGTGGGGCAGAACCAAGAGACCCAGTACTTC. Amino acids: CSVGQNQETQYF.

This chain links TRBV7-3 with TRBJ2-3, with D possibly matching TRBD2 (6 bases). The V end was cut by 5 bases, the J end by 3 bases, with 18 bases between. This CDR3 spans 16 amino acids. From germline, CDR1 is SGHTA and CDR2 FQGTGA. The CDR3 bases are TGTGCCAGCAGCCCCGGGTCGGTACTAGCAACAGATACGCAGTATTTT. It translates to CASSPGSVLATDTQYF.

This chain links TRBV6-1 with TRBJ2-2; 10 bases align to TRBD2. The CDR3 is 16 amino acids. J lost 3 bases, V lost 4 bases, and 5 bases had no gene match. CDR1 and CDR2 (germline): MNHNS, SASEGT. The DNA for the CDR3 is TGTGCCAGCAGTGCCCTAGCGGGGGTCGACACCGGGGAGCTGTTTTTT. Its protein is CASSALAGVDTGELFF.

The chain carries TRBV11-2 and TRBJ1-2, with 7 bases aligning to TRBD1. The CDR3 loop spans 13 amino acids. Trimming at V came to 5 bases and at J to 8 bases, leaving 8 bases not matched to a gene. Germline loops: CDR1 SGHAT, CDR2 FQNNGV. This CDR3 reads CASSPGTAGGYTF. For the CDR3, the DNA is TGTGCCAGCAGCCCGGGGACAGCGGGAGGCTACACCTTC.

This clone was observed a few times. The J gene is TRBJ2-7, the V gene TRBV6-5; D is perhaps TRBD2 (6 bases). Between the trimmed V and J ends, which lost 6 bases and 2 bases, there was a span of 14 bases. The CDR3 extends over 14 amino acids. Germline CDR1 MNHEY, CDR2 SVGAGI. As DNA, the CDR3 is TGTGCCAGCAGATCGGGGAGGCCCCCCTACGAGCAGTACTTC. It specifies CASRSGRPPYEQYF.

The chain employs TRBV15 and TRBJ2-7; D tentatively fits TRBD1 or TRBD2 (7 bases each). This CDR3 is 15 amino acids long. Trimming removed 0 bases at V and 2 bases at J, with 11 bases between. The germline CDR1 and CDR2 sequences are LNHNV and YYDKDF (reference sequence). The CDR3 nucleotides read TGTGCCACCAGCAGAGACAGGGGGGGCACCTACGAGCAGTACTTC. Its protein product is CATSRDRGGTYEQYF.

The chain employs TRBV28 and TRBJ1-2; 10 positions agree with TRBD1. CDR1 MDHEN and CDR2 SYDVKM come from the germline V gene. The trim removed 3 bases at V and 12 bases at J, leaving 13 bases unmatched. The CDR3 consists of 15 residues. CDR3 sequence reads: CASSFGDRGLSGDTF. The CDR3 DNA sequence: TGTGCCAGCAGTTTCGGAGACAGGGGGCTAAGCGGGGACACCTTC.

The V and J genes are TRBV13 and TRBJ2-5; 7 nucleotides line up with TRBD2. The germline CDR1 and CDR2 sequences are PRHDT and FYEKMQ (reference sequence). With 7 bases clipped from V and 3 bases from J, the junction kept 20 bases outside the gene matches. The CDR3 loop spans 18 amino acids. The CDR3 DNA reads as TGTGCCAGCACATGGGGAGGGTGGAGGGTAGGAGTGAAAGAGACCCAGTACTTC. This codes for CASTWGGWRVGVKETQYF.

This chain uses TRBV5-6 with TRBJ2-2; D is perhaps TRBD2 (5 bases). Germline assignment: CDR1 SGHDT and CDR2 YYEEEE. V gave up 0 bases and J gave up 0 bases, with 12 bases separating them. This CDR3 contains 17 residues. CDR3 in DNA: TGTGCCAGCAGCTTGGCTTGGGAGAGAACGAACACCGGGGAGCTGTTTTTT. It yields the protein CASSLAWERTNTGELFF.

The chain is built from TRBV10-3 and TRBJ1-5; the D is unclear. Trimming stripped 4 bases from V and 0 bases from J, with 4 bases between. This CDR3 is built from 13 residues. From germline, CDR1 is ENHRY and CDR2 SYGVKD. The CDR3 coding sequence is TGTGCCATCAGTGCAGATAGCAATCAGCCCCAGCATTTT. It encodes CAISADSNQPQHF.

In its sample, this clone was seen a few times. CDR3 loop: CASSFQSGQGAYEQYF. The CDR3 region has the DNA TGCGCCAGCAGCTTCCAGAGCGGACAGGGGGCCTACGAGCAGTACTTC. This chain joins TRBV5-1 and TRBJ2-7; 10 bases are a match to TRBD1. The CDR3 extends over 16 amino acids. CDR1 and CDR2 from the germline V gene are SGHRS and YFSETQ. The ends lost 2 bases at V and 2 bases at J; junction bases unmatched: 7. Full variable domain (remainder filled in from reference TRBV5-1 and TRBJ2-7): KAGVTQTPRYLIKTRGQQVTLSCSPISGHRSVSWYQQTPGQGLQFLFEYFSETQRNKGNFPGRFSGRQFSNSRSEMNVSTLELGDSALYLCASSFQSGQGAYEQYFGPGTRLTVT.

DNA of the CDR3: TGTGCCAGTAGTATGGCAGGGGGCGAAAACTATGGCTACACCTTC. It yields the protein CASSMAGGENYGYTF. The chain joins TRBV19 to TRBJ1-2; TRBD1 agrees at 8 bases. Germline V lookup: CDR1 LNHDA, CDR2 SQIVND (reference sequence). V dropped 3 bases and J dropped 2; count of bases not matched to a gene: 5. The CDR3 consists of 15 residues.

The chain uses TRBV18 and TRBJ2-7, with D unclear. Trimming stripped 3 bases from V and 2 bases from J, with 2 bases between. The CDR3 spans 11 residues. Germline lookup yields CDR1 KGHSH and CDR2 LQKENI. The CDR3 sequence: CASSPAYEQYF. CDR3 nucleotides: TGTGCCAGCTCACCTGCCTACGAGCAGTACTTC.

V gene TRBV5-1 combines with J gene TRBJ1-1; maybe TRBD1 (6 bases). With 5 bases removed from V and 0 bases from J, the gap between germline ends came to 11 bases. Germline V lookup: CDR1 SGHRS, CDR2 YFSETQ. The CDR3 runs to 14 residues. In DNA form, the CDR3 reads TGCGCCAGCAGGGCAGGGGTGATGAACACTGAAGCTTTCTTT. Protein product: CASRAGVMNTEAFF.

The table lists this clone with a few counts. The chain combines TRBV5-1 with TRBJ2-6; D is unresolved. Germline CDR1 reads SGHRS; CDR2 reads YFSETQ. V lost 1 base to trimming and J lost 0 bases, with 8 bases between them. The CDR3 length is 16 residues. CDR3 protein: CASSLTVSSGANVLTF. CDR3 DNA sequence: TGCGCCAGCAGCTTGACTGTGAGCTCTGGGGCCAACGTCCTGACTTTC.

CDR3 protein: CASRGPRKAFF. The CDR3 nucleotides are TGTGCCAGCAGAGGACCGCGAAAAGCTTTCTTT. The genes are TRBV6-4 and TRBJ1-1; D remains unclear. Germline values: CDR1 MRHNA, CDR2 SNTAGT. CDR3 size: 11 residues. V lost 6 bases, J lost 9 bases, and 11 bases lay in between.

The DNA for the CDR3 is TGTGCCAGCTCACCAGAGGGGGGCGAGCAGTACTTC. Translating it yields CASSPEGGEQYF. The V and J genes are TRBV18 and TRBJ2-7; D may be TRBD1 or TRBD2 (6 bases each). V dropped 2 bases and J dropped 6 bases, with 8 bases sitting between them. Germline V gives CDR1 KGHSH, CDR2 LQKENI. The CDR3 contains 12 residues.

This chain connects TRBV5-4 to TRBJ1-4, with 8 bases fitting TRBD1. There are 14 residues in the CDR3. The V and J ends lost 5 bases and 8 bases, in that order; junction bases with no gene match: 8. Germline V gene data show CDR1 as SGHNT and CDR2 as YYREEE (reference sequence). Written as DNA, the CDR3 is TGTGCCAGCAGTCACCGACAGGGGAGGGAAAAACTGTTTTTT. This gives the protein CASSHRQGREKLFF.

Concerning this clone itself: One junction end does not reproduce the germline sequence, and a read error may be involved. CDR3 in amino acids: CASSLNPNSGYTF. The CDR3 DNA reads TGTGCCAGCAGCTTAAATCCCAACTCTGGCTACACCTTC. This rearrangement joins TRBV7-9 to TRBJ1-2; D is undetermined. This CDR3 contains 13 residues. Germline V gene sequence: CDR1 SEHNR, CDR2 FQNEAQ (reference sequence). Supplemented by reference TRBV7-9 and TRBJ1-2, the full variable domain reads DTGVSQNPRHKITKRGQNVTFRCDPISEHNRLYWYRQTLGQGPEFLTYFQNEAQLEKSRLLSDRFSAERPKGSFSTLEIQRTEQGDSAMYLCASSLNPNSGYTFGSGTRLTVV.

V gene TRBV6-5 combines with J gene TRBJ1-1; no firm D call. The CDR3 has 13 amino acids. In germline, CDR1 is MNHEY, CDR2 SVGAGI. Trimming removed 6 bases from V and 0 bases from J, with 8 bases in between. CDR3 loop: CASSQHVNTEAFF. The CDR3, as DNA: TGTGCCAGCAGCCAACACGTGAACACTGAAGCTTTCTTT.

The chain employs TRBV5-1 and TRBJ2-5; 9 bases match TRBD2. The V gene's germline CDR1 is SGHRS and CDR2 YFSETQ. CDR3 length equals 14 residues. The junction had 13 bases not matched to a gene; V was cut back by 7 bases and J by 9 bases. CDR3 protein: CASGMTSGSMAQYF. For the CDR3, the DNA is TGCGCCAGCGGGATGACTAGCGGCAGCATGGCCCAGTACTTC. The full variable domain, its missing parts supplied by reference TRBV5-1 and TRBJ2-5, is KAGVTQTPRYLIKTRGQQVTLSCSPISGHRSVSWYQQTPGQGLQFLFEYFSETQRNKGNFPGRFSGRQFSNSRSEMNVSTLELGDSALYLCASGMTSGSMAQYFGPGTRLLVL.

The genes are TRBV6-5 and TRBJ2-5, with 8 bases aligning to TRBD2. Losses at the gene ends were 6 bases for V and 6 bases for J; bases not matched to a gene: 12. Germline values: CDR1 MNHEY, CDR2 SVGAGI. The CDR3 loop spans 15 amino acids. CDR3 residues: CASSARGAGEKTQYF. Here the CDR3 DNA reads TGTGCCAGCAGCGCTCGGGGAGCGGGAGAGAAGACCCAGTACTTC.

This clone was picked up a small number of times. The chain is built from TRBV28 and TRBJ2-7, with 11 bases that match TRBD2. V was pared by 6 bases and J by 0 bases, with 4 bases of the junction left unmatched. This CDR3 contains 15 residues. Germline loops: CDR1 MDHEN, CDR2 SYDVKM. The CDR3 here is CASRPTSGGSYEQYF. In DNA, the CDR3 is TGTGCCAGCAGGCCTACTAGCGGGGGCTCCTACGAGCAGTACTTC.

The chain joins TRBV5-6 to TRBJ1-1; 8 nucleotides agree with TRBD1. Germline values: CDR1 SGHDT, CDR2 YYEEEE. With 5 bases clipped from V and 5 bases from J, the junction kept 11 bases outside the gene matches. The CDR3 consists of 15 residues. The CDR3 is CASSRLTGGTTEAFF. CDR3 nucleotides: TGTGCCAGCAGTCGATTAACAGGGGGAACAACTGAAGCTTTCTTT.

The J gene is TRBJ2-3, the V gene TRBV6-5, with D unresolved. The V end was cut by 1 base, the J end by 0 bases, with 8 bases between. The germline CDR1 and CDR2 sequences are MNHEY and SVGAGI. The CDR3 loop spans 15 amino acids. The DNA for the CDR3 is TGTGCCAGCAGTTACTACGGTGCTAGCACAGATACGCAGTATTTT. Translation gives CASSYYGASTDTQYF.

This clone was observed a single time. CDR3 in amino acids: CASSDTRGETQYF. As DNA, the CDR3 is TGTGCCAGCAGTGATACTAGGGGAGAGACCCAGTACTTC. The V call is TRBV2, the J call TRBJ2-5; tentatively, D is TRBD1 or TRBD2 (5 bases each). Germline V gene sequence: CDR1 SNHLY, CDR2 FYNNEI. V lost 3 bases and J 4 bases, leaving 9 bases between the germline ends. The CDR3 has 13 residues. The variable domain in full, with the rest retrieved from reference TRBV2 and TRBJ2-5, is EPEVTQTPSHQVTQMGQEVILRCVPISNHLYFYWYRQILGQKVEFLVSFYNNEISEKSEIFDDQFSVERPDGSNFTLKIRSTKLEDSAMYFCASSDTRGETQYFGPGTRLLVL.

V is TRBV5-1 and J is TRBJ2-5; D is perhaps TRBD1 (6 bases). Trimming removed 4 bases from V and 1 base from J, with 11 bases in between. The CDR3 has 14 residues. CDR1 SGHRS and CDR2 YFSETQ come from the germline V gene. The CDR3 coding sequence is TGCGCCAGCAGCCAAGGACAGCGCCAAGAGACCCAGTACTTC. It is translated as CASSQGQRQETQYF.

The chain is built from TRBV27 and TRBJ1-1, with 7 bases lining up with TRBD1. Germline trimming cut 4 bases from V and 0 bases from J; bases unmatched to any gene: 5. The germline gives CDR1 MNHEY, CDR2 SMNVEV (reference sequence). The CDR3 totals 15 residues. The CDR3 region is CASSSQGEMNTEAFF. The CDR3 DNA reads TGTGCCAGCAGTTCCCAGGGGGAGATGAACACTGAAGCTTTCTTT.